These 24 T cell receptor beta chains were all obtained from the same sample, sequenced in a study of spatial heterogeneity in lung cancer. Study-wide points: One measure, the expanded intratumoral alpha and beta TCR count, tracked tumor mutation counts.

TCRdb ran MiXCR on the 5' RACE reads and lists one entry per CDR3 protein. Of some 13,000 distinct CDR3 sequences in the sample, about 4% were seen once. The antigens these receptors bind are not known. The time point was: sample taken at primary tumor resection. Sequencing was performed on lung tumor tissue, taken at surgery. The receptors were gathered from a male donor with early-stage non-small cell lung cancer.

This clonotype was picked up many times. This sequence joins TRBV7-2 and TRBJ1-5; 8 bases are a match to TRBD1. Germline loops: CDR1 SGHTA, CDR2 FQGNSA. The CDR3 length is 17 residues. After removal of 4 bases from V and 1 base from J, the junction contained 9 bases not matched to a gene. This CDR3 is CASSSGQGPWSNQPQHF. The CDR3 DNA is TGTGCCAGCAGCTCAGGACAGGGACCATGGAGCAATCAGCCCCAGCATTTT. The whole variable domain, remainder taken from reference TRBV7-2 and TRBJ1-5, is GAGVSQSPSNKVTEKGKDVELRCDPISGHTALYWYRQSLGQGLEFLIYFQGNSAPDKSGLPSDRFSAERTGGSVSTLTIQRTQQEDSAVYLCASSSGQGPWSNQPQHFGDGTRLSIL.

Within the sample, this clonotype is medium-sized (0.01 to 0.1%). CDR3 DNA sequence: TGCAGCGCGGCGGACTCTGAAGCTTTCTTT. Translated, it gives CSAADSEAFF. The rearrangement uses TRBV29-1 and TRBJ1-1; the D is unclear. V was pared by 7 bases and J by 6 bases, with 9 bases between. CDR1 is SQVTM and CDR2 is ANQGSEA in the germline V gene. The CDR3 extends over 10 amino acids. The whole variable domain, filled in from reference TRBV29-1 and TRBJ1-1, reads SAVISQKPSRDICQRGTSLTIQCQVDSQVTMMFWYRQQPGQSLTLIATANQGSEATYESGFVIDKFPISRPNLTFSTLTVSNMSPEDSSIYLCSAADSEAFFGQGTRLTVV.

The chain combines TRBV19 with TRBJ2-1; no reliable D call. V was clipped by 5 bases and J by 6 bases, with 14 bases between them. The CDR3 runs to 14 residues. From germline, CDR1 is LNHDA and CDR2 SQIVND (reference sequence). CDR3 amino acids: CASSLAAGLNEQFF. CDR3 nucleotide sequence: TGTGCCAGTAGTTTAGCAGCAGGCCTCAATGAGCAGTTCTTC. The whole variable domain, filled in from reference TRBV19 and TRBJ2-1, reads DGGITQSPKYLFRKEGQNVTLSCEQNLNHDAMYWYRQDPGQGLRLIYYSQIVNDFQKGDIAEGYSVSREKKESFPLTVTSAQKNPTAFYLCASSLAAGLNEQFFGPGTRLTVL.

This clonotype is medium-sized by share. V gene TRBV4-1 combines with J gene TRBJ1-4, with a weak D call TRBD1 (5 bases). V lost 3 bases to trimming and J lost 8 bases, with 19 bases between them. The CDR3 is 16 residues long. The germline CDR1 and CDR2 sequences are MGHRA and YSYEKL. CDR3 residues: CASSQPTGTFGEKLFF. The DNA of the CDR3 is TGCGCCAGCAGCCAGCCTACAGGAACCTTTGGGGAAAAACTGTTTTTT.

This clonotype turned up a few times. The chain recombines TRBV6-2 or TRBV6-3 with TRBJ1-6; TRBD1 matches 7 bases. The CDR3 is 15 residues long. The germline gives CDR1 MNHEY, CDR2 SVGEGT. Germline trimming cut 6 bases from V and 11 bases from J; bases unmatched to any gene: 13. The CDR3 loop reads CASSTPTGCRAPLHF. The CDR3 DNA is TGTGCCAGCAGCACCCCGACAGGGTGCAGGGCACCCCTCCACTTT.

This chain links TRBV20-1 with TRBJ2-5, with 8 bases fitting TRBD2. The V segment lost 3 bases and the J segment 2 bases; nucleotides outside the gene matches: 5. The CDR3 consists of 14 residues. CDR1 and CDR2 (germline): DFQATT, SNEGSKA (reference sequence). The DNA for the CDR3 is TGCAGTGCTAGCCGGGGGGGCCCACAAGAGACCCAGTACTTC. This sequence encodes CSASRGGPQETQYF.

This clonotype was seen at least ten times. CDR3 in amino acids: CSASGGDAYNSPLHF. The CDR3 DNA sequence: TGCAGTGCTTCCGGTGGAGACGCCTATAATTCACCCCTCCACTTT. V is TRBV20-1 and J is TRBJ1-6; the D is unclear. The CDR3 is 15 amino acids. Trimming stripped 5 bases from V and 2 bases from J, with 13 bases between. The V gene's germline CDR1 is DFQATT and CDR2 SNEGSKA (reference sequence).

This clonotype is categorized as medium-sized (0.01 to 0.1%). The chain links TRBV7-9 to TRBJ2-2, with TRBD1 identical over 7 bases. The germline V gene has CDR1 SEHNR and CDR2 FQNEAQ (reference sequence). The CDR3 is 14 amino acids. Unmatched junction bases numbered 11, after V lost 8 bases and J lost 8 bases. CDR3 loop: CASERQGRGGELFF. CDR3 DNA sequence: TGTGCCAGCGAGAGACAGGGAAGAGGAGGGGAGCTGTTTTTT.

There are a few counts of this clonotype. The chain joins TRBV7-8 to TRBJ2-5; 9 positions match TRBD2. The V gene's germline CDR1 is SGHVS and CDR2 FQNEAQ. This CDR3 region has 15 residues. The junction had 1 base not matched to a gene; V was cut back by 1 base and J by 1 base. CDR3 in DNA: TGTGCCAGCAGCTTAGGGACTAGCGCCCAAGAGACCCAGTACTTC. Residues: CASSLGTSAQETQYF.

By proportion, this clonotype is medium-sized. J is TRBJ2-7 and V is TRBV6-6; 7 bases are shared with TRBD2. The CDR3 is 16 residues long. The V gene end was trimmed by 0 bases and the J gene end by 2 bases; junction bases not matched to a gene: 7. Germline values: CDR1 MNHNY, CDR2 SVGAGI (reference sequence). The CDR3 is CASSYSPWEGTYEQYF. For the CDR3, the DNA is TGTGCCAGCAGTTACTCTCCGTGGGAGGGAACCTACGAGCAGTACTTC.

This clonotype was counted between two and nine times. V and J are TRBV2 and TRBJ2-3, with 7 bases lining up with TRBD2. After removal of 4 bases from V and 2 bases from J, the junction contained 6 bases not matched to a gene. The germline V gene encodes CDR1 SNHLY and CDR2 FYNNEI. The length of the CDR3 is 15 residues. The CDR3 loop is CASSVRLAATDTQYF. The DNA of the CDR3 is TGTGCCAGCAGTGTCAGACTAGCCGCCACAGATACGCAGTATTTT.

The sample holds many counts of this clonotype. The rearrangement joins TRBV5-1 to TRBJ1-1, with a weak D call TRBD1 (5 bases). Germline-derived CDR1 and CDR2 are SGHRS and YFSETQ. Deletions cut 0 bases from V and 4 bases from J, with 10 bases between. This CDR3 contains 14 residues. The CDR3 bases are TGCGCCAGCAGCTTGGGGGGGGGAGGCACTGAAGCTTTCTTT. Amino acids: CASSLGGGGTEAFF. Combining the CDR3 with reference TRBV5-1 and TRBJ1-1 gives the whole variable domain KAGVTQTPRYLIKTRGQQVTLSCSPISGHRSVSWYQQTPGQGLQFLFEYFSETQRNKGNFPGRFSGRQFSNSRSEMNVSTLELGDSALYLCASSLGGGGTEAFFGQGTRLTVV.

The chain carries TRBV3-1 and TRBJ2-5, with 9 nucleotides matching TRBD2. The J segment lost 4 bases and the V segment lost 6 bases, leaving 12 bases of the junction unmatched. The CDR3 has 16 amino acids. Germline CDR1 LGHDT, CDR2 YNNKEL (reference sequence). The CDR3 nucleotides are TGTGCCAGCAGTCTTGGCCGCGGGGGGGCCCGAGAGACCCAGTACTTC. This encodes CASSLGRGGARETQYF.

There are many counts of this clonotype. The chain recombines TRBV7-6 with TRBJ2-5; D gene unclear. Germline V gene data show CDR1 as SGHVS and CDR2 as FNYEAQ. Deletions cut 3 bases from V and 5 bases from J, with 16 bases between. This CDR3 has 15 amino acids. The CDR3 nucleotides are TGTGCCAGCAGCTTGAGGTTCGGTGGGGTGGAGACCCAGTACTTC. Translation gives CASSLRFGGVETQYF. Together with reference TRBV7-6 and TRBJ2-5, the CDR3 gives the full variable domain: GAGVSQSPRYKVTKRGQDVALRCDPISGHVSLYWYRQALGQGPEFLTYFNYEAQQDKSGLPNDRFSAERPEGSISTLTIQRTEQRDSAMYRCASSLRFGGVETQYFGPGTRLLVL.

This clonotype was observed many times. The chain is built from TRBV14 and TRBJ2-5; D may correspond to TRBD1 or TRBD2 (5 bases each). Germline assignment: CDR1 SGHDN and CDR2 FVKESK. The CDR3 extends over 19 amino acids. V gave up 2 bases and J gave up 1 base, with 23 bases separating them. As DNA, the CDR3 is TGTGCCAGCAGCCAAAGTTTTGGGGCAAGAGGGCTCACCCAAGAGACCCAGTACTTC. This sequence encodes CASSQSFGARGLTQETQYF.

The gene calls are TRBV12-3 or TRBV12-4 and TRBJ1-5; 7 bases line up with TRBD1. Trimming at V came to 5 bases and at J to 3 bases, leaving 4 bases not matched to a gene. This CDR3 has 14 amino acids. The CDR3 sequence is CASSRTGDNQPQHF. The CDR3 coding sequence is TGTGCCAGCAGTCGGACAGGAGACAATCAGCCCCAGCATTTT.

In this sample, this clonotype turned up many times. This rearrangement joins TRBV14 to TRBJ2-5; 14 nucleotides align to TRBD2. The V and J ends lost 4 bases and 4 bases, in that order; junction bases with no gene match: 8. This CDR3 contains 17 residues. The germline V gene encodes CDR1 SGHDN and CDR2 FVKESK. The CDR3 nucleotides read TGTGCCAGCAGCCTTAGTTCGGGACTAGCGGGAGTAGAGACCCAGTACTTC. Protein: CASSLSSGLAGVETQYF. Variable domain in full (rest from reference TRBV14 and TRBJ2-5): EAGVTQFPSHSVIEKGQTVTLRCDPISGHDNLYWYRRVMGKEIKFLLHFVKESKQDESGMPNNRFLAERTGGTYSTLKVQPAELEDSGVYFCASSLSSGLAGVETQYFGPGTRLLVL.

This clonotype was found many times. This chain connects TRBV19 to TRBJ1-5; D call uncertain. CDR3 size: 13 residues. Germline V gene sequence: CDR1 LNHDA, CDR2 SQIVND (reference sequence). With 5 bases removed from V and 4 bases from J, the gap between germline ends came to 9 bases. CDR3 DNA sequence: TGTGCCAGTAGTGCGGACGGAAATCAGCCCCAGCATTTT. Its protein is CASSADGNQPQHF.

This clonotype was seen at least ten times. The rearrangement links TRBV2 to TRBJ1-6, with a tentative D call TRBD1 (6 bases). V dropped 5 bases and J dropped 1 base, with 15 bases sitting between them. The CDR3 contains 17 residues. The germline CDR1 and CDR2 sequences are SNHLY and FYNNEI. The CDR3 coding sequence is TGTGCCAGCAGTACCGCGCAGGGGTTATCCTATAATTCACCCCTCCACTTT. Its translation: CASSTAQGLSYNSPLHF.

This clonotype showed up many times. The chain uses TRBV29-1 and TRBJ1-2; D gene ambiguous. Germline loops: CDR1 SQVTM, CDR2 ANQGSEA. V shed 0 bases and J shed 8 bases, with 10 bases lying between them. This CDR3 is built from 12 residues. The CDR3 sequence is CSVEDRWSGYTF. CDR3 bases: TGCAGCGTTGAAGATCGTTGGTCGGGCTACACCTTC.

This clonotype was seen at least ten times. This chain joins TRBV9 and TRBJ2-1; 8 positions agree with TRBD1. CDR3 length: 14 residues. J was trimmed by 8 bases and V by 3 bases; bases with no gene match: 7. In germline, CDR1 is SGDLS, CDR2 YYNGEE. The CDR3, as DNA: TGTGCCAGCAGCGCAGGACAGGGTTGGGATGAGCAGTTCTTC. It specifies CASSAGQGWDEQFF.

V is TRBV7-2 and J is TRBJ2-5; no definite D call. V was cut by 3 bases and J by 5 bases, with 10 bases left in between. CDR1 is SGHTA and CDR2 is FQGNSA in the germline V gene. The CDR3 extends over 13 amino acids. CDR3 region: CASSFSGSETQYF. The CDR3 DNA follows: TGTGCCAGCAGCTTTTCTGGGTCGGAGACCCAGTACTTC.

This clonotype was recorded many times. This rearrangement joins TRBV19 to TRBJ2-5, with 11 bases fitting TRBD1. CDR3 size: 16 residues. The germline CDR1 and CDR2 sequences are LNHDA and SQIVND (reference sequence). V dropped 5 bases and J dropped 6; count of bases not matched to a gene: 11. The CDR3 loop is CASSAWTGGEQKTQYF. In nucleotides, the CDR3 is TGTGCCAGTAGTGCCTGGACAGGGGGCGAGCAAAAGACCCAGTACTTC.

This clonotype has ten or more counts. The J gene is TRBJ2-1, the V gene TRBV4-1; unclear D gene. The germline V and J ends were trimmed by 0 bases and 10 bases, with 13 bases remaining between them. CDR1 is MGHRA and CDR2 is YSYEKL in the germline V gene. The CDR3 runs to 14 residues. The CDR3 here is CASSQDHRVGEQFF. The DNA for the CDR3 is TGCGCCAGCAGCCAAGATCACAGAGTCGGCGAGCAGTTCTTC.